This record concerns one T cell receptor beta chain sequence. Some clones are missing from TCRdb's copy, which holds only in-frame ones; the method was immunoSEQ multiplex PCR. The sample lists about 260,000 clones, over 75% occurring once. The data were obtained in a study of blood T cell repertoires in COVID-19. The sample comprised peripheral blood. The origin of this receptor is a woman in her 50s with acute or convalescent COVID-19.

The CDR3 spells CASSWWTGRDEQFF. The CDR3 coding sequence is TGTGCCAGCAGTTGGTGGACAGGTCGCGATGAGCAGTTCTTC. This chain links TRBV27 with TRBJ2-1; TRBD1 matches at 7 bases. The CDR3 is made up of 14 amino acids. Germline trimming cut 4 bases from V and 8 bases from J; bases unmatched to any gene: 8. Germline CDR1 is MNHEY and CDR2 is SMNVEV (reference sequence).